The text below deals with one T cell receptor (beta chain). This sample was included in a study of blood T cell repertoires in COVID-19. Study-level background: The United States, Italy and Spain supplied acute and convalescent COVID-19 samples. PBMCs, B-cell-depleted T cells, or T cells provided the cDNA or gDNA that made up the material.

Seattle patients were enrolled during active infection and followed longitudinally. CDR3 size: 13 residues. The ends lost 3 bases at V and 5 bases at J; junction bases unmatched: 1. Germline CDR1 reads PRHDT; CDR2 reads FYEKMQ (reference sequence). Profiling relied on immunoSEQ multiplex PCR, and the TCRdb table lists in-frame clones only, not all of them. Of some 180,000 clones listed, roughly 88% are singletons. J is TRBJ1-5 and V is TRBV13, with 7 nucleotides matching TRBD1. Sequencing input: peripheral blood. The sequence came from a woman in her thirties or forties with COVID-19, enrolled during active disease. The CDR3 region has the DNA TGTGCCAGCAGCTTCACAGGGGATCAGCCCCAGCATTTT. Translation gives CASSFTGDQPQHF.